The 17 T cell receptor beta chains below all came from one sample that was sequenced in a study of OX40 agonist ivuxolimab in advanced cancers. Clones were read by immunoSEQ multiplex PCR, and TCRdb kept only the in-frame ones, dropping some. The table includes about 50,000 clones, about 76% detected once. The starting material was CD4+ or CD8+ T cells sorted from blood, obtained in a trial of the OX40 agonist ivuxolimab. All receptors derive from an adult with an advanced solid tumor such as melanoma, head and neck, liver or kidney cancer.

This clone was picked up one time. This rearrangement joins TRBV5-4 to TRBJ2-1; D gene ambiguous. V was clipped by 2 bases and J by 7 bases, with 4 bases between them. The germline CDR1 and CDR2 sequences are SGHNT and YYREEE (reference sequence). CDR3 length: 11 residues. The CDR3 region is CASSLMNEQFF. Here the CDR3 DNA reads TGTGCCAGCAGCTTAATGAATGAGCAGTTCTTC. Based on the CDR3 plus reference TRBV5-4 and TRBJ2-1, the full variable domain is ETGVTQSPTHLIKTRGQQVTLRCSSQSGHNTVSWYQQALGQGPQFIFQYYREEENGRGNFPPRFSGLQFPNYSSELNVNALELDDSALYLCASSLMNEQFFGPGTRLTVL.

The V gene is TRBV30, the J gene TRBJ2-7; D call uncertain. Germline lookup yields CDR1 GTSNPN and CDR2 SVGIG (reference sequence). This CDR3 contains 13 residues. The ends were cut back, 6 bases at V and 3 bases at J, with 15 bases in the middle. The CDR3 sequence: CACTQDADYEQYF. DNA of the CDR3: TGTGCCTGTACCCAAGACGCGGACTACGAGCAGTACTTC.

The V call is TRBV4-1, the J call TRBJ2-7, with 8 nucleotides matching TRBD1. After removal of 0 bases from V and 6 bases from J, the junction contained 13 bases not matched to a gene. This CDR3 has 17 amino acids. The germline gives CDR1 MGHRA, CDR2 YSYEKL. The CDR3 DNA sequence: TGCGCCAGCAGCCAAGATGGCAGGGGGCCTACCCAACGCGAGCAGTACTTC. It translates to CASSQDGRGPTQREQYF.

This chain uses TRBV19 with TRBJ2-5, with D perhaps matching TRBD2 (5 bases). Trimming stripped 10 bases from V and 4 bases from J, with 19 bases between. In germline, CDR1 is LNHDA, CDR2 SQIVND (reference sequence). The CDR3 runs 14 residues. The CDR3 nucleotides are TGTGCCACGAGGGAATGGATGGAGGCAGAGACCCAGTACTTC. This gives the protein CATREWMEAETQYF.

The rearrangement joins TRBV2 to TRBJ2-7, with 7 bases that match TRBD1. V dropped 5 bases and J dropped 7; count of bases not matched to a gene: 14. CDR3 length: 15 amino acids. Germline values: CDR1 SNHLY, CDR2 FYNNEI. CDR3 sequence: CASSSMGTLTGEQYF. The CDR3 DNA follows: TGTGCCAGCAGTTCAATGGGGACCCTGACAGGGGAGCAGTACTTC.

This sequence joins TRBV11-3 and TRBJ2-6; maybe TRBD2 (6 bases). The CDR3 sequence is 15 residues long. Trimming removed 1 base at V and 2 bases at J, with 6 bases between. Germline V lookup: CDR1 SGHNT, CDR2 YENEEA. The DNA for the CDR3 is TGTGCCAGCAGCTTAGGGGGGGCTGGGGCCAACGTCCTGACTTTC. Translated, it gives CASSLGGAGANVLTF.

This rearrangement joins TRBV5-1 to TRBJ2-7, with 8 bases matching TRBD2. The V gene's germline CDR1 is SGHRS and CDR2 YFSETQ. After removal of 2 bases from V and 3 bases from J, the junction contained 7 bases not matched to a gene. This CDR3 spans 15 amino acids. CDR3 in amino acids: CASSLDPGLDYEQYF. The CDR3 coding sequence is TGCGCCAGCAGCTTAGACCCGGGACTAGACTACGAGCAGTACTTC.

This clone was counted a single time. The chain carries TRBV10-1 and TRBJ1-1; possible D gene TRBD1, 6 bases. The CDR3 contains 14 residues. V was trimmed by 0 bases and J by 5 bases, leaving 10 bases between them. Germline loops: CDR1 WNHNN, CDR2 SYGVQD (reference sequence). In nucleotides, the CDR3 is TGCGCCAGCAGTGAGTCCGGCACAGGGACTGAAGCTTTCTTT. It codes for CASSESGTGTEAFF.

This chain links TRBV7-8 with TRBJ2-7; D gene unclear. V was clipped by 0 bases and J by 0 bases, with 6 bases between them. CDR3 length: 14 residues. Per germline, CDR1 SGHVS and CDR2 FQNEAQ. The CDR3 spells CASSLAGSSYEQYF. The CDR3 nucleotides are TGTGCCAGCAGCTTAGCAGGCAGCTCCTACGAGCAGTACTTC.

The sample holds a few counts of this clone. The gene calls are TRBV30 and TRBJ1-1; TRBD1 matches 7 bases. Germline V gene data show CDR1 as GTSNPN and CDR2 as SVGIG (reference sequence). With V trimmed by 3 bases and J by 10 bases, 11 bases remained unmatched. The CDR3 extends over 13 amino acids. The CDR3 spells CAWRTGSGLGAFF. CDR3 DNA: TGTGCCTGGAGGACAGGGAGTGGGTTGGGAGCTTTCTTT. The variable domain in full, with the rest retrieved from reference TRBV30 and TRBJ1-1, is SQTIHQWPATLVQPVGSPLSLECTVEGTSNPNLYWYRQAAGRGLQLLFYSVGIGQISSEVPQNLSASRPQDRQFILSSKKLLLSDSGFYLCAWRTGSGLGAFFGQGTRLTVV.

This sequence joins TRBV19 and TRBJ1-5, with 8 bases lining up with TRBD1. The junction had 3 bases not matched to a gene; V was cut back by 4 bases and J by 4 bases. The CDR3 covers 14 residues. The germline V gene has CDR1 LNHDA and CDR2 SQIVND (reference sequence). CDR3 loop: CASSTGQGNQPQHF. CDR3 nucleotide sequence: TGTGCCAGTAGTACCGGACAGGGTAATCAGCCCCAGCATTTT.

The chain couples TRBV4-1 to TRBJ1-4, with D unresolved. CDR3 length: 15 residues. CDR1 and CDR2 from the germline V gene are MGHRA and YSYEKL. Trimming removed 1 base at V and 8 bases at J, with 14 bases between. This chain's CDR3 is CASSQAGVGGEKLFF. The CDR3 DNA sequence: TGCGCCAGCAGCCAAGCTGGGGTTGGCGGGGAAAAACTGTTTTTT.

The chain uses TRBV27 and TRBJ2-7; D is perhaps TRBD2 (6 bases). CDR1 MNHEY and CDR2 SMNVEV come from the germline V gene (reference sequence). The CDR3 extends over 15 amino acids. Trimming left V 8 bases short and J 4 bases short, with 21 bases between. The CDR3 coding sequence is TGTGCCAGCCGGGACTCCTCTTCCCCATGGTACGAGCAGTACTTC. Translation gives CASRDSSSPWYEQYF.

In its sample, this clone is medium-sized. The rearrangement uses TRBV2 and TRBJ1-2; D is unresolved. Trimming left V 3 bases short and J 6 bases short, with 11 bases between. Germline values: CDR1 SNHLY, CDR2 FYNNEI. This CDR3 is 13 amino acids long. DNA for the CDR3: TGTGCCAGCAGTGAGGAGGTCTTGAATGGCTACACCTTC. Protein product: CASSEEVLNGYTF.

The gene calls are TRBV7-6 and TRBJ2-3; D uncertain. Germline assignment: CDR1 SGHVS and CDR2 FNYEAQ. The CDR3 length is 15 residues. Trimming left V 5 bases short and J 0 bases short, with 12 bases between. Written as DNA, the CDR3 is TGTGCCAGCAGCCTACAGCTTCTGAGCACAGATACGCAGTATTTT. It encodes CASSLQLLSTDTQYF.

The chain links TRBV6-5 to TRBJ2-7; unclear D gene. Germline assignment: CDR1 MNHEY and CDR2 SVGAGI. V gave up 2 bases and J gave up 4 bases, with 9 bases separating them. The length of the CDR3 is 13 residues. The CDR3 region has the DNA TGTGCCAGCAGTTACGGAGTGAAGTACGAGCAGTACTTC. Protein sequence: CASSYGVKYEQYF.

The CDR3 nucleotides are TGTGCCACCAGCAGAGATCTGGGTACGGCTAATGAAAAACTGTTTTTT. It is translated as CATSRDLGTANEKLFF. The gene calls are TRBV15 and TRBJ1-4; D unresolved. This CDR3 is 16 amino acids long. The V gene lost 0 bases and the J gene lost 3 bases, with 11 bases spanning the gap. Germline V lookup: CDR1 LNHNV, CDR2 YYDKDF (reference sequence).